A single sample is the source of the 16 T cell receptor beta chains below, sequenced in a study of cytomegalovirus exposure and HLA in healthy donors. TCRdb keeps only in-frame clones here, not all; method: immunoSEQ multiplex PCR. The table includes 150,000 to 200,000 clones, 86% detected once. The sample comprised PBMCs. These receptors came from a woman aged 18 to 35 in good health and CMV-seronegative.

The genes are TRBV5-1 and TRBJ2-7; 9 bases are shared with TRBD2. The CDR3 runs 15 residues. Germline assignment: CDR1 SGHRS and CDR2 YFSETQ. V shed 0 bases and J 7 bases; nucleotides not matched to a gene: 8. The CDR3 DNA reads TGCGCCAGCAGCTTGGTTCCAGCGGGGGGCGGGGAGCAGTACTTC. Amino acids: CASSLVPAGGGEQYF. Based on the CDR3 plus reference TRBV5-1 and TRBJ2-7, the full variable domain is KAGVTQTPRYLIKTRGQQVTLSCSPISGHRSVSWYQQTPGQGLQFLFEYFSETQRNKGNFPGRFSGRQFSNSRSEMNVSTLELGDSALYLCASSLVPAGGGEQYFGPGTRLTVT.

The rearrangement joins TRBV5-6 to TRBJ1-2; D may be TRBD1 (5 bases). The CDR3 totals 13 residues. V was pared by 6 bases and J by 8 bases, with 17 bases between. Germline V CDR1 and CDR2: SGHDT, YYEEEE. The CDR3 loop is CASTPVGGEGYTF. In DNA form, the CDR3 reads TGTGCCAGCACCCCGGTGGGGGGTGAGGGCTACACCTTC.

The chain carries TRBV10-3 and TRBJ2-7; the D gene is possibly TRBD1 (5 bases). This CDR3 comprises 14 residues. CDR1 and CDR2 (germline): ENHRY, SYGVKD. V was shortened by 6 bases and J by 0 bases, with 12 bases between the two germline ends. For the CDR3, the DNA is TGTGCCATCAGATCCACAGGATCCTCCTACGAGCAGTACTTC. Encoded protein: CAIRSTGSSYEQYF.

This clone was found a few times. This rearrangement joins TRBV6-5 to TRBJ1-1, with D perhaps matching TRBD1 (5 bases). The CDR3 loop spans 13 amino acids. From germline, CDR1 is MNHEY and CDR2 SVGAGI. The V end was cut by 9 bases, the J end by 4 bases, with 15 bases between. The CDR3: CASRRGKVTEAFF. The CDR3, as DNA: TGTGCCAGTCGAAGGGGAAAGGTCACTGAAGCTTTCTTT.

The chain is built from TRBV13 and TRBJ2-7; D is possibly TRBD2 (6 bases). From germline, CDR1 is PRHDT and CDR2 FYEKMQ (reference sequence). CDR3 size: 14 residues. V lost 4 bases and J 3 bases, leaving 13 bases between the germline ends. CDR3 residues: CASSSRDGSYEQYF. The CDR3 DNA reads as TGTGCCAGCAGCTCCCGGGACGGGAGCTACGAGCAGTACTTC. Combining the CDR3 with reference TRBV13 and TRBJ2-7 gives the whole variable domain AAGVIQSPRHLIKEKRETATLKCYPIPRHDTVYWYQQGPGQDPQFLISFYEKMQSDKGSIPDRFSAQQFSDYHSELNMSSLELGDSALYFCASSSRDGSYEQYFGPGTRLTVT.

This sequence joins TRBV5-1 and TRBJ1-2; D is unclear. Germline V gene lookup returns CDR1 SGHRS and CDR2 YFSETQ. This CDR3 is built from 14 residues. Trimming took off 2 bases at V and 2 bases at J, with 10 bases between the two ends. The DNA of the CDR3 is TGCGCCAGCAGCTTAGGAGATAACAACTATGGCTACACCTTC. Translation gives CASSLGDNNYGYTF. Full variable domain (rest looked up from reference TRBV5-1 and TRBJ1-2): KAGVTQTPRYLIKTRGQQVTLSCSPISGHRSVSWYQQTPGQGLQFLFEYFSETQRNKGNFPGRFSGRQFSNSRSEMNVSTLELGDSALYLCASSLGDNNYGYTFGSGTRLTVV.

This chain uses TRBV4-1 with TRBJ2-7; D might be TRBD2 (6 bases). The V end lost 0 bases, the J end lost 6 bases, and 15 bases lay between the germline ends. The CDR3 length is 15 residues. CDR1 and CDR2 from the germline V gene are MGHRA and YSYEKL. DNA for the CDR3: TGCGCCAGCAGCCAAGATAAGGCGCCGCGGGGCGAGCAGTACTTC. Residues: CASSQDKAPRGEQYF.

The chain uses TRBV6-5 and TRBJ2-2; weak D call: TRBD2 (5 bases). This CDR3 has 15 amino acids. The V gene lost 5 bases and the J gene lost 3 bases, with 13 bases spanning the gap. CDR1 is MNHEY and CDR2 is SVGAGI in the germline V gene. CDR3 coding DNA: TGTGCCAGCAGTCGGGGAGACGTATACACCGGGGAGCTGTTTTTT. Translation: CASSRGDVYTGELFF.

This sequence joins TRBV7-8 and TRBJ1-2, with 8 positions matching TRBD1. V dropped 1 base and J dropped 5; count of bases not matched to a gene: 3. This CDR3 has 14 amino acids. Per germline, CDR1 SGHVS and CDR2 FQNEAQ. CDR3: CASSLGDRGYGYTF. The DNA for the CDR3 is TGTGCCAGCAGCTTAGGAGACAGGGGTTATGGCTACACCTTC.

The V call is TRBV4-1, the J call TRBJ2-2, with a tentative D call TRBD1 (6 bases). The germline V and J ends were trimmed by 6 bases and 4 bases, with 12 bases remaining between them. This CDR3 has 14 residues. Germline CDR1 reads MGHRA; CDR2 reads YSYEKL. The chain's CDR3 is CASSPGAGTGELFF. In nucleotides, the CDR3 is TGCGCCAGCAGTCCAGGGGCGGGCACCGGGGAGCTGTTTTTT.

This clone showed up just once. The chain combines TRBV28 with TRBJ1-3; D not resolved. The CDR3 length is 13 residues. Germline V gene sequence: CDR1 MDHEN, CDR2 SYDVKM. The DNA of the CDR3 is TGTGCATCCCACGGGTTCCCTGGAAACACCATATATTTT. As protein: CASHGFPGNTIYF.

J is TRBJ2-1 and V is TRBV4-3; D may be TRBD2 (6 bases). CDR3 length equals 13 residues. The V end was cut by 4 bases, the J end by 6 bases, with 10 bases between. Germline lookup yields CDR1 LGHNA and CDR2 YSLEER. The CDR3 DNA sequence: TGCGCCAGCAGCCTACAGGAGGGCAATGAGCAGTTCTTC. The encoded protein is CASSLQEGNEQFF.

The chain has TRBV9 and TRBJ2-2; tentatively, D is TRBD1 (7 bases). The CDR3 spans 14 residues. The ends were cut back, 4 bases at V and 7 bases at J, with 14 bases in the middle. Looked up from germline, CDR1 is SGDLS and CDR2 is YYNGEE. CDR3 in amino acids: CASSPGGLVGELFF. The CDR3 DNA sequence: TGTGCCAGCAGCCCAGGGGGGCTTGTCGGGGAGCTGTTTTTT. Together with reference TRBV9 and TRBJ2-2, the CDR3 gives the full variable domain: DSGVTQTPKHLITATGQRVTLRCSPRSGDLSVYWYQQSLDQGLQFLIQYYNGEERAKGNILERFSAQQFPDLHSELNLSSLELGDSALYFCASSPGGLVGELFFGEGSRLTVL.

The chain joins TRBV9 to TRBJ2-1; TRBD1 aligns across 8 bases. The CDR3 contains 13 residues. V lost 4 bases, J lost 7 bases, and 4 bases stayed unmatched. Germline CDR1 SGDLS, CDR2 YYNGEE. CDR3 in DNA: TGTGCCAGCAGCCCCCGGACAGGGAATGAGCAGTTCTTC. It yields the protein CASSPRTGNEQFF.

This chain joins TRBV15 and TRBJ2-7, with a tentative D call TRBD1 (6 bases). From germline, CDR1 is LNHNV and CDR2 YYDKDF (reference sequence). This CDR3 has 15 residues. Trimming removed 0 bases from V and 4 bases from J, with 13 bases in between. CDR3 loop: CATSREAGAPYEQYF. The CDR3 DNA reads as TGTGCCACCAGCAGAGAAGCAGGGGCTCCATACGAGCAGTACTTC.

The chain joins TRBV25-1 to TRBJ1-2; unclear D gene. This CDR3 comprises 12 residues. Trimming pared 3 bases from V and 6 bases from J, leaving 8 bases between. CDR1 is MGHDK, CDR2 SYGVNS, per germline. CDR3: CASSDPGDGYTF. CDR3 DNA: TGTGCCAGCAGTGACCCCGGGGATGGCTACACCTTC.